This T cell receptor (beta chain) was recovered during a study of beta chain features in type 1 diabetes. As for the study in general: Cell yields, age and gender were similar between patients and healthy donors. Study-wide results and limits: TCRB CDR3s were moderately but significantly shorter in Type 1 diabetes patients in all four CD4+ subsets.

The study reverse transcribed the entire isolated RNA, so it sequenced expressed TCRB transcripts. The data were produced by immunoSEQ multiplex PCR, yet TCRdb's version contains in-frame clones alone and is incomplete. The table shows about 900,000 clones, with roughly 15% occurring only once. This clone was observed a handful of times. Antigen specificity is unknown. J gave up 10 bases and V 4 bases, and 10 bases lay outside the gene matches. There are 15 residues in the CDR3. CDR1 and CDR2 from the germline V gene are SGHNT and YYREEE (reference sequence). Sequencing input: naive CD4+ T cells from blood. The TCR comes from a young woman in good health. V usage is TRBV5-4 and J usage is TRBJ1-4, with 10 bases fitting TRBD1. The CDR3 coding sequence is TGTGCCAGCAGCCCCACCAAGGACAGGGGGGGAAAACTGTTTTTT. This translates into CASSPTKDRGGKLFF.